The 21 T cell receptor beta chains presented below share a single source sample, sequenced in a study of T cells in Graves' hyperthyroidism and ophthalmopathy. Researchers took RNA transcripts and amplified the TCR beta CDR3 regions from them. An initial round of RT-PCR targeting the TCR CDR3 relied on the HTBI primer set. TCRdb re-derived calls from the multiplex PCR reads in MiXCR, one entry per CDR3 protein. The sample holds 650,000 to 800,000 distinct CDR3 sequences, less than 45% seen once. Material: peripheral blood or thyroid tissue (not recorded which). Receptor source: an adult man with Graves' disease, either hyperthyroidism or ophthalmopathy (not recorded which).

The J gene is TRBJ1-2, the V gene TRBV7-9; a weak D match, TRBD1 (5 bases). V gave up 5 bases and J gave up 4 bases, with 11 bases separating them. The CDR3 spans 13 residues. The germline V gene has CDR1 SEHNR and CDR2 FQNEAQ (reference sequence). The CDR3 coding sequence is TGTGCCAGCAGCCACCGGGGCCTCTATGGCTACACCTTC. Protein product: CASSHRGLYGYTF.

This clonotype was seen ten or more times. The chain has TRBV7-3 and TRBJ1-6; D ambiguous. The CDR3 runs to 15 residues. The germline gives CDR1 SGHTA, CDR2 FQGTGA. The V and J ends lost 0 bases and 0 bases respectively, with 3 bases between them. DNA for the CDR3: TGTGCCAGCAGCTTAACGGACTCCTATAATTCACCCCTCCACTTT. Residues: CASSLTDSYNSPLHF.

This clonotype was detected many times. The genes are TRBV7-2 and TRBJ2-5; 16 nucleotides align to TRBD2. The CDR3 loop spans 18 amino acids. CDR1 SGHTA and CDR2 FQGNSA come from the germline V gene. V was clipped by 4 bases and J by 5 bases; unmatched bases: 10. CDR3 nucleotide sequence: TGTGCCAGCAGCTACGGGACTAGCGGGAGGGCCAGGGGTGAGACCCAGTACTTC. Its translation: CASSYGTSGRARGETQYF.

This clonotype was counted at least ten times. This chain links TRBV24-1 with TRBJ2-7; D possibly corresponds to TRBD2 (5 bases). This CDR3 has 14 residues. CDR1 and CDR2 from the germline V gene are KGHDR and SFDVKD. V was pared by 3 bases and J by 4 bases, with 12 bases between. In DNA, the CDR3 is TGTGCCACCAGTGATCGACACAGCGGATACGAGCAGTACTTC. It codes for CATSDRHSGYEQYF.

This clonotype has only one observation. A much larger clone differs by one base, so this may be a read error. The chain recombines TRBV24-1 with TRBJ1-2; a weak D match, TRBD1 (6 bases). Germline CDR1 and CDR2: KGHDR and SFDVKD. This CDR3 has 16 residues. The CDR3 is CAASDTTGPREYGYTF. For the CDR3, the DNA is TGTGCCGCCAGTGACACGACAGGCCCCAGGGAGTATGGCTACACCTTC.

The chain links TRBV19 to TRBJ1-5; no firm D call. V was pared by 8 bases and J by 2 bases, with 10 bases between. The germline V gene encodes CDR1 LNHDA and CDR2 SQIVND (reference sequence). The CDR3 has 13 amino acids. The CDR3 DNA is TGTGCCAGTTTGGCCGGGGGCAATCAGCCCCAGCATTTT. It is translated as CASLAGGNQPQHF.

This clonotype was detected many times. CDR3 in amino acids: CSASQGARGYTF. DNA of the CDR3: TGCAGCGCTTCACAGGGCGCGAGGGGCTACACCTTC. This chain joins TRBV29-1 and TRBJ1-2; D might be TRBD1 (6 bases). Deletions cut 7 bases from V and 8 bases from J, with 17 bases between. CDR1 and CDR2 from the germline V gene are SQVTM and ANQGSEA. There are 12 residues in the CDR3.

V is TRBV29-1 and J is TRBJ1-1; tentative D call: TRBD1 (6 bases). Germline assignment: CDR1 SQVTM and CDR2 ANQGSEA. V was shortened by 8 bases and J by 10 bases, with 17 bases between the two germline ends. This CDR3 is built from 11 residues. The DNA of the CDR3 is TGCAGCTCTGCCACCGGGACAACAGCTTTCTTT. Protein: CSSATGTTAFF.

DNA of the CDR3: TGTGCCACCAGCAGAGAGACAGGGCCCACTGAAGCTTTCTTT. Protein product: CATSRETGPTEAFF. V and J are TRBV15 and TRBJ1-1; 7 bases are shared with TRBD1. This CDR3 contains 14 residues. Germline V CDR1 and CDR2: LNHNV, YYDKDF (reference sequence). J gave up 4 bases and V 0 bases, and 2 bases lay outside the gene matches.

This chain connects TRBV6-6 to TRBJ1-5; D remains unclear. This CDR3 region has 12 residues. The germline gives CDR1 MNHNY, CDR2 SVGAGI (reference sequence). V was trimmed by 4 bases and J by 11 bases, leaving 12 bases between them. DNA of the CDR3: TGTGCCAGCAGTTCGAGGTGGGAGACCCAGCATTTT. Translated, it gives CASSSRWETQHF.

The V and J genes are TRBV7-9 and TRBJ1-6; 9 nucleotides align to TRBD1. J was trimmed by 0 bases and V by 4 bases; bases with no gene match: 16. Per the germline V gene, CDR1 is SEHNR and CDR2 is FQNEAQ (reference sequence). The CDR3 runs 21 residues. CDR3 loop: CASSSHDLQGASGSYNSPLHF. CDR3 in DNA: TGTGCCAGCAGCTCGCACGACCTACAGGGGGCGTCGGGCTCCTATAATTCACCCCTCCACTTT.

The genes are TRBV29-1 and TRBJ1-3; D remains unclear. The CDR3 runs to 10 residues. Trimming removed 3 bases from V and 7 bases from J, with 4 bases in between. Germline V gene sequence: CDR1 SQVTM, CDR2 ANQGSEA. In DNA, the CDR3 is TGCAGCGTTGAGCTGAACACCATATATTTT. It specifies CSVELNTIYF.

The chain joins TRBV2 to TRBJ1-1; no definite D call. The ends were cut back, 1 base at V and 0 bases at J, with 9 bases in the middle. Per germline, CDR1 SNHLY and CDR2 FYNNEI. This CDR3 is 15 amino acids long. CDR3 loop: CASSEGPNLNTEAFF. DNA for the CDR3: TGTGCCAGCAGTGAAGGGCCAAACCTGAACACTGAAGCTTTCTTT. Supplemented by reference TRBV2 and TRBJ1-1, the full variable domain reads EPEVTQTPSHQVTQMGQEVILRCVPISNHLYFYWYRQILGQKVEFLVSFYNNEISEKSEIFDDQFSVERPDGSNFTLKIRSTKLEDSAMYFCASSEGPNLNTEAFFGQGTRLTVV.

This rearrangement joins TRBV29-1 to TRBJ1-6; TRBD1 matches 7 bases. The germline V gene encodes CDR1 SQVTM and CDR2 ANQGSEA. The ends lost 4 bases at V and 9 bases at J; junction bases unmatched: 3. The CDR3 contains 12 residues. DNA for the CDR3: TGCAGCGTTGTACAGGGGACTTCACCCCTCCACTTT. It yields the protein CSVVQGTSPLHF.

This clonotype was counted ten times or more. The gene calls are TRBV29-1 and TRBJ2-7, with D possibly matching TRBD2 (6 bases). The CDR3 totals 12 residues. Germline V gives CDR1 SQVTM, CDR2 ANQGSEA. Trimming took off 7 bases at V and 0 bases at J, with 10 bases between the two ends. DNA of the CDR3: TGCAGCGCCTGGGACTCCTCCTACGAGCAGTACTTC. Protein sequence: CSAWDSSYEQYF.

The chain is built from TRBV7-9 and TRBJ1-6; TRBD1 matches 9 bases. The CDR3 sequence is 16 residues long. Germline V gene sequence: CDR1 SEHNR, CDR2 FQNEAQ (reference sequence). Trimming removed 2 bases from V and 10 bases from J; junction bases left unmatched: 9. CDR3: CASSLIGTGNESPLHF. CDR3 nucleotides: TGTGCCAGCAGCTTAATAGGGACAGGGAATGAGTCACCCCTCCACTTT.

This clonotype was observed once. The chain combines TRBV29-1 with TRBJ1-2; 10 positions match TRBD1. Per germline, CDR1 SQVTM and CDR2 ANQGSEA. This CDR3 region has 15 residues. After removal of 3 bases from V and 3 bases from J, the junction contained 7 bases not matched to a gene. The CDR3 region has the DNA TGCAGCGTTGAGGTGGCCGGGACAGGGGACTATGGCTACACCTTC. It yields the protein CSVEVAGTGDYGYTF.

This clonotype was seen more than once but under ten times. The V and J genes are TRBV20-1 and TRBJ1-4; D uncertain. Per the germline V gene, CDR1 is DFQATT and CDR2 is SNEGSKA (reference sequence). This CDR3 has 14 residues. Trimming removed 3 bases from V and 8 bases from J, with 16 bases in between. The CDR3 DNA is TGCAGTGCTAGTGCGGGAGTCGGAGGGGAAAAACTGTTTTTT. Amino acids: CSASAGVGGEKLFF.

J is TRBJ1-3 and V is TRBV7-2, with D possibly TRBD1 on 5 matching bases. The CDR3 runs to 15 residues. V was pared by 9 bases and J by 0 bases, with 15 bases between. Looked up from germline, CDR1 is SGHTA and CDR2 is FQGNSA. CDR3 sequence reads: CASNPGPHSGNTIYF. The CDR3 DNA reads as TGTGCCAGTAACCCGGGACCCCACTCTGGAAACACCATATATTTT.

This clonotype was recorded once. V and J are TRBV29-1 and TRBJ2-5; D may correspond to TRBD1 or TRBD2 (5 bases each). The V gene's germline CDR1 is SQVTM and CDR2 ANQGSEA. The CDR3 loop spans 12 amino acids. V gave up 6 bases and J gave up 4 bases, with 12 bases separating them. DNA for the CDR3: TGCAGCGTATTGGGACGGGGAGAGACCCAGTACTTC. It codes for CSVLGRGETQYF.

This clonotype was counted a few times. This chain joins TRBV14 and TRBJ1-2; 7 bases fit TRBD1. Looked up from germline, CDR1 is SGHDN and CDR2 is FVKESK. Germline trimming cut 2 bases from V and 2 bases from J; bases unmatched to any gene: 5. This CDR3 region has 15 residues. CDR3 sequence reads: CASSQNRGLNYGYTF. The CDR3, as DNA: TGTGCCAGCAGCCAAAATAGGGGGCTCAACTATGGCTACACCTTC.